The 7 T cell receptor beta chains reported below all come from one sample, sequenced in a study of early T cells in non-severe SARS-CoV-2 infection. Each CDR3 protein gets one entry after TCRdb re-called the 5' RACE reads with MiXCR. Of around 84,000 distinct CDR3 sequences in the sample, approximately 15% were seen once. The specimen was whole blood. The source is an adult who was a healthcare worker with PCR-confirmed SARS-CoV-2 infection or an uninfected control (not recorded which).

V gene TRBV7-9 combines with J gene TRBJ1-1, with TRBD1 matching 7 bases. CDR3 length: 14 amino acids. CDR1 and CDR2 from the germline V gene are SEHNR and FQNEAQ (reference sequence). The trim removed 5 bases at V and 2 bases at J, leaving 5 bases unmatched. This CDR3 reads CASSQQGPNTEAFF. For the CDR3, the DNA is TGTGCCAGCAGCCAACAGGGGCCTAACACTGAAGCTTTCTTT.

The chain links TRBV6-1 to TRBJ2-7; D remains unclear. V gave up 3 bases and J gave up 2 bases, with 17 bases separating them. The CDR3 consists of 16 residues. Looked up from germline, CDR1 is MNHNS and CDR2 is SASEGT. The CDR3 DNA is TGTGCCAGCAGTGATATTAAAGGATATCCCCCCTACGAGCAGTACTTC. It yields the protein CASSDIKGYPPYEQYF.

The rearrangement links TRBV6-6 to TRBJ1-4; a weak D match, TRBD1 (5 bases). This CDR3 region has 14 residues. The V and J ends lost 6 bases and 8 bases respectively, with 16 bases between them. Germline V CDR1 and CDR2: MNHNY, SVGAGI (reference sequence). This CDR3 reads CASRRGAAGEKLFF. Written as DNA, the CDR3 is TGTGCCAGCAGGCGAGGGGCCGCGGGGGAAAAACTGTTTTTT.

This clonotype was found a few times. CDR3 protein: CASSARTGQNNEQFF. The CDR3 DNA reads TGTGCCAGCAGCGCCCGAACTGGACAGAACAATGAGCAGTTCTTC. V is TRBV9 and J is TRBJ2-1; weak D call: TRBD1 (6 bases). Trimming took 3 bases from V and 5 from J, leaving 15 bases between them. This CDR3 spans 15 amino acids. The germline gives CDR1 SGDLS, CDR2 YYNGEE.

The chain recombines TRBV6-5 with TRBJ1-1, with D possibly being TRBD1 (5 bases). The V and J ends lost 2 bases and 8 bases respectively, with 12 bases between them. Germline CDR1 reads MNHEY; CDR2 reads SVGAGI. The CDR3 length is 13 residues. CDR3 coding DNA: TGTGCCAGCAGTTACGCGTTGGCAGGGGAAGCTTTCTTT. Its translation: CASSYALAGEAFF.

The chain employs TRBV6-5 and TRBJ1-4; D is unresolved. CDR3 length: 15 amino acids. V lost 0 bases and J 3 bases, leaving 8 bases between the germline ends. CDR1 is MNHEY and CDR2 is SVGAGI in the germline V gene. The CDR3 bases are TGTGCCAGCAGTTACTCGACCGGGTCTAATGAAAAACTGTTTTTT. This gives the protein CASSYSTGSNEKLFF.

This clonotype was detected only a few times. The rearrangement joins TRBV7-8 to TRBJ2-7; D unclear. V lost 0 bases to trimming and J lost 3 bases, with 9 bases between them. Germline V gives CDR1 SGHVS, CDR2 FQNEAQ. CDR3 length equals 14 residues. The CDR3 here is CASSLAGSRYEQYF. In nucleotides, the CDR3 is TGTGCCAGCAGCTTAGCAGGGTCACGCTACGAGCAGTACTTC.